Presented here are 15 T cell receptor beta chains from one specimen sequenced in a study of technical replicates of blood from several donors. Measured with immunoSEQ multiplex PCR; TCRdb has only the in-frame clones, and not every one. Of roughly 80,000 clones in the sample, around 96% are singletons; the top ten hold more than 0.15%. Input material: T cells isolated from PBMCs. Every receptor here comes from a human donor in good health.

The chain couples TRBV5-1 to TRBJ1-1; D not resolved. The ends were cut back, 5 bases at V and 0 bases at J, with 11 bases in the middle. CDR1 and CDR2 from the germline V gene are SGHRS and YFSETQ. The CDR3 is 14 amino acids. This CDR3 reads CASSMGDMNTEAFF. The CDR3, as DNA: TGCGCCAGCAGTATGGGAGACATGAACACTGAAGCTTTCTTT.

The V gene is TRBV5-4, the J gene TRBJ2-7, with 10 bases identical to TRBD2. The CDR3 extends over 14 amino acids. With V trimmed by 5 bases and J by 3 bases, 5 bases remained unmatched. CDR1 and CDR2 (germline): SGHNT, YYREEE (reference sequence). The CDR3 DNA follows: TGTGCCAGCAGATCGAGCGGGAGGGGCTACGAGCAGTACTTC. Translated: CASRSSGRGYEQYF. The full variable domain, completed using reference TRBV5-4 and TRBJ2-7, is ETGVTQSPTHLIKTRGQQVTLRCSSQSGHNTVSWYQQALGQGPQFIFQYYREEENGRGNFPPRFSGLQFPNYSSELNVNALELDDSALYLCASRSSGRGYEQYFGPGTRLTVT.

The J gene is TRBJ2-7, the V gene TRBV6-1, with D possibly matching TRBD1 (5 bases). The CDR3 extends over 13 amino acids. Germline V gene sequence: CDR1 MNHNS, CDR2 SASEGT. With 3 bases removed from V and 1 base from J, the gap between germline ends came to 7 bases. CDR3 residues: CASSDRASYEQYF. The CDR3 DNA reads TGTGCCAGCAGTGACAGGGCTTCCTACGAGCAGTACTTC.

The rearrangement joins TRBV7-2 to TRBJ2-3; D perhaps matches TRBD2 (5 bases). V lost 5 bases and J lost 5, with 17 bases in between. Germline lookup yields CDR1 SGHTA and CDR2 FQGNSA. The CDR3 consists of 15 residues. Written as DNA, the CDR3 is TGTGCCAGCAGCACACTAGGTCGCCCGGGAGATACGCAGTATTTT. Translated, it gives CASSTLGRPGDTQYF.

The chain has TRBV7-9 and TRBJ1-1, with D uncertain. V lost 1 base and J lost 7, with 10 bases in between. This CDR3 spans 13 amino acids. The V gene's germline CDR1 is SEHNR and CDR2 FQNEAQ (reference sequence). CDR3 sequence reads: CASSLEGGNEAFF. CDR3 in DNA: TGTGCCAGCAGCTTAGAGGGAGGCAATGAAGCTTTCTTT.

The chain links TRBV10-1 to TRBJ2-3; perhaps TRBD1 as D (6 bases). This CDR3 comprises 13 residues. The V end was cut by 8 bases, the J end by 8 bases, with 17 bases between. The germline CDR1 and CDR2 sequences are WNHNN and SYGVQD (reference sequence). CDR3 DNA sequence: TGCGCCAGCCCCGCGGTGGGGGCGGCTACGCAGTATTTT. Translated: CASPAVGAATQYF.

The chain links TRBV10-3 to TRBJ2-2; 8 bases fit TRBD1. From germline, CDR1 is ENHRY and CDR2 SYGVKD. CDR3 length: 14 residues. The J segment lost 7 bases and the V segment lost 10 bases, leaving 11 bases of the junction unmatched. This chain's CDR3 is CATTDREEIGELFF. The CDR3 region has the DNA TGTGCCACCACGGACAGGGAGGAAATCGGGGAGCTGTTTTTT.

The CDR3 nucleotides are TGTGCCAGCAGCCCCACAGGGACCATTAGCACAGATACGCAGTATTTT. Its protein is CASSPTGTISTDTQYF. The chain joins TRBV9 to TRBJ2-3; D is perhaps TRBD1 (6 bases). This CDR3 has 16 amino acids. Trimming pared 4 bases from V and 0 bases from J, leaving 15 bases between. Germline values: CDR1 SGDLS, CDR2 YYNGEE.

The V gene is TRBV6-5, the J gene TRBJ1-1; 9 bases are a match to TRBD1. Germline V CDR1 and CDR2: MNHEY, SVGAGI. The CDR3 spans 13 residues. J gave up 11 bases and V 5 bases, and 9 bases lay outside the gene matches. CDR3 amino acids: CASSRQQGAWAFF. DNA for the CDR3: TGTGCCAGCAGTCGACAACAGGGGGCTTGGGCTTTCTTT.

Here the CDR3 reads CSVAGTSGGSNEQFF. Written as DNA, the CDR3 is TGCAGCGTGGCCGGGACTAGCGGGGGTTCTAATGAGCAGTTCTTC. The chain couples TRBV29-1 to TRBJ2-1; 14 nucleotides agree with TRBD2. Losses at the gene ends were 6 bases for V and 7 bases for J; bases not matched to a gene: 8. The germline gives CDR1 SQVTM, CDR2 ANQGSEA. CDR3 length: 15 amino acids.

CDR3 sequence: CASEGAGLNTEAFF. The DNA of the CDR3 is TGTGCCAGCGAGGGGGCAGGATTGAACACTGAAGCTTTCTTT. This rearrangement joins TRBV28 to TRBJ1-1; 7 nucleotides match TRBD1. The CDR3 is made up of 14 amino acids. CDR1 is MDHEN and CDR2 is SYDVKM in the germline V gene. V dropped 8 bases and J dropped 0; count of bases not matched to a gene: 6.

The rearrangement joins TRBV6-5 to TRBJ2-7; D remains unclear. Trimming cost V 7 bases and J 6 bases, with 10 bases left between them. CDR3 size: 11 residues. Germline CDR1 reads MNHEY; CDR2 reads SVGAGI. The CDR3 DNA reads TGTGCCAGCAACTCGGGTCGCGAGCAGTACTTC. This translates into CASNSGREQYF.

The V gene is TRBV4-1, the J gene TRBJ2-1; TRBD2 agrees at 7 bases. J lost 2 bases, V lost 0 bases, and 7 bases had no gene match. The CDR3 sequence is 17 residues long. CDR1 MGHRA and CDR2 YSYEKL come from the germline V gene. CDR3 region: CASSQDLSSGTYNEQFF. CDR3 sequence (DNA): TGCGCCAGCAGCCAAGATTTGTCTAGCGGTACCTACAATGAGCAGTTCTTC.

The chain uses TRBV4-2 and TRBJ2-1; 7 nucleotides agree with TRBD1. Germline loops: CDR1 LGHNA, CDR2 YNFKEQ. V lost 1 base and J lost 1; bases outside the gene matches: 7. The CDR3 has 17 amino acids. The CDR3 DNA sequence: TGTGCCAGCAGCCAAGTGAGAGGGGGCACTTCCTACAATGAGCAGTTCTTC. Residues: CASSQVRGGTSYNEQFF.

The genes are TRBV5-4 and TRBJ2-1, with 15 bases identical to TRBD2. The CDR3 covers 15 residues. The junction had 2 bases not matched to a gene; V was cut back by 4 bases and J by 6 bases. CDR1 and CDR2 from the germline V gene are SGHNT and YYREEE (reference sequence). CDR3 region: CASSEGLAGGNEQFF. Here the CDR3 DNA reads TGTGCCAGCAGCGAGGGACTAGCGGGGGGCAATGAGCAGTTCTTC.